This TCR beta chain was found in a study of T-cell memory formation after mild COVID-19. Study-wide background: Clusters of TCRs were largely donor specific. Study results and limitations: Researchers report contracting CD4+ clones mostly in CM and EM, with CD8+ clones in EMRA. Some clones that responded turned up in pre-infection memory, which suggests that cross-reactive memory joined in. Clones shrinking from day 15 to 85 showed even CD4/CD8 mixes; later expanders tilted CD4+.

Details on this clonotype: Its antigen is unidentified.

With 6 bases removed from V and 7 bases from J, the gap between germline ends came to 16 bases. This CDR3 contains 13 residues. Germline V gene data show CDR1 as MNHEY and CDR2 as SVGEGT. TCRdb processed the 5' RACE reads anew with MiXCR; each CDR3 protein has one entry. The table lists some 450,000 distinct CDR3 sequences, roughly 18% of them singletons, with roughly 21% in the top ten. The source is a young man who had mild COVID-19 (a few samples of this study predate the infection). Cell type and time point are not known. V gene TRBV6-2 or TRBV6-3 combines with J gene TRBJ2-7; D may be TRBD1 (5 bases). What was sequenced was PBMCs or a T cell subset sorted from them (not recorded which). As DNA, the CDR3 is TGTGCCAGCAGGCCCTCCACAGGCTATGAGCAGTACGTC. This translates into CASRPSTGYEQYV.